The subject of this entry is one T cell receptor beta chain. As yet, its antigen is unknown. A read error may account for a junction end that differs from germline. Germline assignment: CDR1 MNHEY and CDR2 SVGAGI. The CDR3 is made up of 13 amino acids. The data stem from a study of cytomegalovirus exposure and HLA in healthy donors. Study as a whole: An analysis done earlier identified roughly 120 million unique TCR beta sequences from roughly 190 million T cells. Findings of the study overall: In a later analysis, a missense DCLRE1C variant was linked to TCR beta V- and J-gene trimming. A later analysis showed HLA-associated TCR beta chains outstripping equally common others in clonal expansion. It was likely that a cluster of highly shared sequence variants was a sequencing artifact.

PCR was performed using 60 Vbeta and 13 Jbeta primers. Assay: immunoSEQ multiplex PCR; the TCRdb copy retains only in-frame clones and omits some. The table lists 100,000 to 130,000 clones, roughly three quarters of them singletons. Specimen: PBMCs. V gene TRBV6-5 combines with J gene TRBJ2-1; 10 nucleotides align to TRBD1. This TCR came from a man between 18 and 29 years old in good health and CMV-seronegative. CDR3 nucleotide sequence: TGTGCCGGCAGACAGGGGGCCAACAATGAGCAGTTCTTC. Translating gives CAGRQGANNEQFF.